This TCR beta chain was found in a study of CD8 T cells in Susac syndrome. Remarks on this clonotype: Its specificity is not known.

RNA amounts of 0.5 to 1 ug underwent reverse transcription with random hexamers. The CDR3 of TCR beta was amplified by immunoSEQ multiplex PCR across 54 Vbeta and 13 Jbeta. In TCRdb, the immunoSEQ multiplex PCR reads were re-called with MiXCR into one record per CDR3 protein. The table lists around 140,000 distinct CDR3 sequences, 85% to 95% of them singletons. CD8+ and CD4+ T cells from blood underwent TCR beta sequencing. FACS was used to enrich TEMRA cells, whereas the CD8+ and CD4+ T cells were obtained by negative isolation. V lost 6 bases, J lost 1 base, and 17 bases lay in between. The germline V gene has CDR1 MNHNS and CDR2 SASEGT. The CDR3 is 16 amino acids. Overall study findings and caveats: The study acknowledged a relatively small number of individuals in its TCR sequencing and HLA analysis.

This chain uses TRBV6-1 with TRBJ2-3; D may match TRBD1 or TRBD2 (6 bases each). The sequenced sample consisted of CD4+ T cells from PBMCs. This receptor was taken from a human donor with Susac syndrome. The CDR3 loop is CASSPGGGRRTDTQYF. The CDR3 DNA is TGTGCCAGCAGCCCCGGGGGCGGGCGTCGCACAGATACGCAGTATTTT.